The 29 T cell receptor beta chains listed next were all sequenced from one sample in a study of vaccination and CD4 T cells after COVID-19. With the Oncomine TCR Beta short-read assay, DNA from cultured CD4+ T cells was sequenced. TCRdb independently ran MiXCR on the PCR reads; one entry per CDR3 protein. The sample shows some 21,000 distinct CDR3 sequences, 40% to 50% of them seen only once. These receptors have no identified antigens. As for treatment: roughly 10-day PBMC culture with coronavirus spike peptide pools or control peptides (ViraFEST assay). Material for sequencing was CD4+ T cells from blood, cultured in vitro. The receptors were sampled from a human donor who had recovered from COVID-19.

The chain carries TRBV11-3 and TRBJ1-1, with 8 bases lining up with TRBD1. From germline, CDR1 is SGHNT and CDR2 YENEEA. Trimming cost V 1 base and J 0 bases; bases outside gene matches: 7. There are 17 residues in the CDR3. DNA of the CDR3: TGTGCCAGCAGCTTAGTTGGGACAGGCCACATGAACACTGAAGCTTTCTTT. This codes for CASSLVGTGHMNTEAFF. The variable domain in full, with the rest retrieved from reference TRBV11-3 and TRBJ1-1, is EAGVVQSPRYKIIEKKQPVAFWCNPISGHNTLYWYLQNLGQGPELLIRYENEEAVDDSQLPKDRFSAERLKGVDSTLKIQPAELGDSAVYLCASSLVGTGHMNTEAFFGQGTRLTVV.

The chain links TRBV12-3 or TRBV12-4 to TRBJ1-1; D ambiguous. V lost 8 bases to trimming and J lost 0 bases, with 13 bases between them. The CDR3 length is 14 residues. CDR3 in DNA: TGTGCCAGCCAACAAGCGGGCATGAACACTGAAGCTTTCTTT. Protein: CASQQAGMNTEAFF.

The rearrangement links TRBV5-1 to TRBJ2-7; TRBD2 agrees at 12 bases. Germline loops: CDR1 SGHRS, CDR2 YFSETQ. The CDR3 is 15 amino acids. With V trimmed by 4 bases and J by 4 bases, 6 bases remained unmatched. As DNA, the CDR3 is TGCGCCAGCAGCCCCAAGACTAGCGGGAGATACGAGCAGTACTTC. Encoded protein: CASSPKTSGRYEQYF.

The rearrangement links TRBV20-1 to TRBJ1-1; D gene unclear. The CDR3 has 12 amino acids. The germline V gene encodes CDR1 DFQATT and CDR2 SNEGSKA (reference sequence). Trimming left V 6 bases short and J 9 bases short, with 17 bases between. CDR3 residues: CSASGNDPKAFF. CDR3 DNA sequence: TGCAGTGCCTCGGGCAATGACCCAAAAGCTTTCTTT.

The V call is TRBV6-1, the J call TRBJ2-1; D gene unclear. CDR1 and CDR2 from the germline V gene are MNHNS and SASEGT. V shed 1 base and J shed 2 bases, with 6 bases lying between them. This CDR3 contains 14 residues. The chain's CDR3 is CASSEGKPYNEQFF. The CDR3 nucleotides are TGTGCCAGCAGTGAAGGAAAACCCTACAATGAGCAGTTCTTC.

The gene calls are TRBV4-2 and TRBJ1-2, with D uncertain. The length of the CDR3 is 17 residues. The V gene lost 1 base and the J gene lost 2 bases, with 17 bases spanning the gap. Germline V lookup: CDR1 LGHNA, CDR2 YNFKEQ. The CDR3 region has the DNA TGTGCCAGCAGCCAAGGTACTCTCAGGAGAATAAACTATGGCTACACCTTC. It translates to CASSQGTLRRINYGYTF.

This clonotype was observed a few times. The V call is TRBV27, the J call TRBJ1-6, with 7 bases lining up with TRBD1. The CDR3 consists of 16 residues. The V and J ends lost 4 bases and 9 bases, in that order; junction bases with no gene match: 12. Germline CDR1 reads MNHEY; CDR2 reads SMNVEV (reference sequence). DNA for the CDR3: TGTGCCAGCAGTTATGTTTGGGGGGACAGCCCTTCACCCCTCCACTTT. This encodes CASSYVWGDSPSPLHF.

The table lists this clonotype with a few counts. The V call is TRBV29-1, the J call TRBJ2-5; no reliable D call. There are 12 residues in the CDR3. The germline V gene encodes CDR1 SQVTM and CDR2 ANQGSEA. Trimming pared 3 bases from V and 2 bases from J, leaving 7 bases between. In DNA form, the CDR3 reads TGCAGCGTTGACACCTTTCAAGAGACCCAGTACTTC. Translated: CSVDTFQETQYF.

This clonotype occurred a few times. The chain joins TRBV7-9 to TRBJ1-1; TRBD1 is a possible D gene (6 bases). The CDR3 is 14 amino acids. The ends were cut back, 2 bases at V and 2 bases at J, with 9 bases in the middle. Per germline, CDR1 SEHNR and CDR2 FQNEAQ (reference sequence). The CDR3, as DNA: TGTGCCAGCAGCTTACAGGGGCCAAACACTGAAGCTTTCTTT. It translates to CASSLQGPNTEAFF.

This chain links TRBV11-3 with TRBJ1-3; the D is unclear. The germline V gene has CDR1 SGHNT and CDR2 YENEEA. V was shortened by 5 bases and J by 8 bases, with 7 bases between the two germline ends. The CDR3 has 11 residues. CDR3: CASSGGDTIYF. The CDR3 nucleotides read TGTGCCAGCAGCGGTGGGGACACCATATATTTT.

The J gene is TRBJ1-1, the V gene TRBV21-1; the D segment call TRBD1 is taken from the table without a DNA check. TRBV21-1 is annotated as a pseudogene. CDR3 size: 18 residues. CDR3: CASSLCQEPGRECTEAFF. The CDR3 nucleotides read TGTGCCAGCAGCCTGTGTCAGGAACCCGGGAGAGAATGCACTGAAGCTTTCTTT.

This clonotype was recorded once. The genes are TRBV6-1 and TRBJ2-7; D remains ambiguous. V shed 0 bases and J shed 2 bases, with 20 bases lying between them. Looked up from germline, CDR1 is MNHNS and CDR2 is SASEGT. There are 18 residues in the CDR3. The CDR3 region has the DNA TGTGCCAGCAGTGAAGCGCTTCGGACCCCAGGCGGAACCTACGAGCAGTACTTC. Translated, it gives CASSEALRTPGGTYEQYF.

The rearrangement joins TRBV19 to TRBJ1-5, with D hard to call. With 3 bases removed from V and 3 bases from J, the gap between germline ends came to 9 bases. The CDR3 consists of 14 residues. Looked up from germline, CDR1 is LNHDA and CDR2 is SQIVND (reference sequence). CDR3: CASSMTQTNQPQHF. CDR3 nucleotides: TGTGCCAGTAGTATGACCCAGACCAATCAGCCCCAGCATTTT.

This clonotype appeared a few times. The chain couples TRBV12-3 or TRBV12-4 to TRBJ2-7, with 7 nucleotides matching TRBD2. The CDR3 runs 14 residues. With 6 bases clipped from V and 4 bases from J, the junction kept 9 bases outside the gene matches. The CDR3 DNA reads as TGTGCCAGCAGCTTTAGCGGGTGGGGATACGAGCAGTACTTC. This sequence encodes CASSFSGWGYEQYF.

The chain couples TRBV7-3 to TRBJ2-7; the D gene is possibly TRBD2 (5 bases). CDR3 length: 14 amino acids. The germline V gene encodes CDR1 SGHTA and CDR2 FQGTGA. Trimming took off 3 bases at V and 6 bases at J, with 15 bases between the two ends. The CDR3 here is CASSFLAEGSEQYF. CDR3 sequence (DNA): TGTGCCAGCAGCTTTCTGGCGGAAGGGAGCGAGCAGTACTTC.

This clonotype has more than one count but fewer than ten. The chain carries TRBV29-1 and TRBJ1-5, with D unclear. From germline, CDR1 is SQVTM and CDR2 ANQGSEA. This CDR3 region has 11 residues. The V gene lost 4 bases and the J gene lost 5 bases, with 6 bases spanning the gap. CDR3: CSVGEDQPQHF. CDR3 nucleotide sequence: TGCAGCGTTGGAGAGGATCAGCCCCAGCATTTT.

The V and J genes are TRBV19 and TRBJ2-7; maybe TRBD1 (6 bases). Germline CDR1 is LNHDA and CDR2 is SQIVND (reference sequence). The CDR3 sequence is 14 residues long. V lost 5 bases and J lost 6, with 17 bases in between. CDR3 in amino acids: CASSGGGLGVEQYF. As DNA, the CDR3 is TGTGCCAGTAGTGGGGGCGGGCTTGGAGTCGAGCAGTACTTC.

The chain recombines TRBV10-3 with TRBJ1-2; unclear D gene. The germline V gene has CDR1 ENHRY and CDR2 SYGVKD. The CDR3 is 12 amino acids. V lost 2 bases to trimming and J lost 2 bases, with 3 bases between them. CDR3 DNA: TGTGCCATCAGTGAGGTCAACTATGGCTACACCTTC. It codes for CAISEVNYGYTF.

This chain uses TRBV20-1 with TRBJ1-5, with 9 bases aligning to TRBD1. The germline gives CDR1 DFQATT, CDR2 SNEGSKA (reference sequence). The CDR3 has 14 residues. Germline trimming cut 3 bases from V and 5 bases from J; bases unmatched to any gene: 5. CDR3 coding DNA: TGCAGTGCTAGGCCGACAGGGGGTTATCAGCCCCAGCATTTT. Its translation is CSARPTGGYQPQHF.

This chain links TRBV5-8 with TRBJ2-3; 9 bases align to TRBD2. Trimming removed 2 bases from V and 4 bases from J; junction bases left unmatched: 5. The CDR3 has 15 residues. The germline CDR1 and CDR2 sequences are SGHTS and YDEGEE. The DNA of the CDR3 is TGTGCCAGCAGCTTAGGCCTAGCGGGGCCAGATACGCAGTATTTT. Translated: CASSLGLAGPDTQYF.

The chain uses TRBV29-1 and TRBJ1-2; TRBD1 matches at 7 bases. This CDR3 region has 12 residues. Germline CDR1 and CDR2: SQVTM and ANQGSEA. The trim removed 6 bases at V and 7 bases at J, leaving 8 bases unmatched. The CDR3 DNA sequence: TGCAGCGTAACAGACAGGGTTAGTGGCTACACCTTC. It yields the protein CSVTDRVSGYTF. The full variable domain, completed using reference TRBV29-1 and TRBJ1-2, is SAVISQKPSRDICQRGTSLTIQCQVDSQVTMMFWYRQQPGQSLTLIATANQGSEATYESGFVIDKFPISRPNLTFSTLTVSNMSPEDSSIYLCSVTDRVSGYTFGSGTRLTVV.

About this clonotype: One junction end disagrees with the germline gene, perhaps due to a read error. The chain has TRBV28 and TRBJ2-5; D possibly matches TRBD1 or TRBD2 (5 bases each). CDR1 and CDR2 from the germline V gene are MDHEN and SYDVKM. This CDR3 spans 13 amino acids. The CDR3 loop reads CASSSGTQETRYF. The DNA of the CDR3 is TGTGCCAGCAGCTCCGGGACCCAAGAGACCCGGTACTTC.

The chain carries TRBV27 and TRBJ2-1, with 8 bases aligning to TRBD2. V lost 4 bases and J lost 2; bases outside the gene matches: 13. Looked up from germline, CDR1 is MNHEY and CDR2 is SMNVEV (reference sequence). This CDR3 region has 18 residues. As DNA, the CDR3 is TGTGCCAGCAGTTCGGGGGGCGGGGGGCAGATTCCCTACAATGAGCAGTTCTTC. It translates to CASSSGGGGQIPYNEQFF.

The sample holds a few counts of this clonotype. The chain employs TRBV15 and TRBJ2-3, with 8 bases aligning to TRBD1. Trimming at V came to 0 bases and at J to 0 bases, leaving 5 bases not matched to a gene. Germline V gene lookup returns CDR1 LNHNV and CDR2 YYDKDF (reference sequence). This CDR3 is built from 17 residues. CDR3 bases: TGTGCCACCAGCAGAGATCGGAACAGGGGGAGCACAGATACGCAGTATTTT. This codes for CATSRDRNRGSTDTQYF.

This clonotype was observed a few times. The chain recombines TRBV11-2 with TRBJ2-5, with TRBD2 identical over 7 bases. This CDR3 has 17 residues. V lost 1 base and J lost 5; bases outside the gene matches: 13. In germline, CDR1 is SGHAT, CDR2 FQNNGV. The CDR3, as DNA: TGTGCCAGCAGCTTAGGGTTCCCCGGACTAGGTGGGGAGACCCAGTACTTC. Amino acid sequence: CASSLGFPGLGGETQYF.

The chain is built from TRBV7-2 and TRBJ2-7, with no clear D. Trimming left V 5 bases short and J 3 bases short, with 5 bases between. Per the germline V gene, CDR1 is SGHTA and CDR2 is FQGNSA. The CDR3 runs 11 residues. The CDR3 sequence is CASSDYYEQYF. In nucleotides, the CDR3 is TGTGCCAGCAGCGATTACTACGAGCAGTACTTC.

The chain has TRBV12-3 or TRBV12-4 and TRBJ1-2; D not certain. The CDR3 runs 12 residues. V was clipped by 6 bases and J by 7 bases, with 12 bases between them. CDR3 loop: CASSPLGSGYTF. The CDR3 DNA sequence: TGTGCCAGCAGCCCCCTGGGATCTGGCTACACCTTC.

This clonotype was counted a few times. The chain is built from TRBV6-1 and TRBJ1-2; 10 bases are a match to TRBD1. CDR3 length: 16 amino acids. V was clipped by 4 bases and J by 6 bases; unmatched bases: 11. Germline-derived CDR1 and CDR2 are MNHNS and SASEGT. CDR3 DNA: TGTGCCAGCAGTGCGACCGGGACAGGGGTGTATAATGGCTACACCTTC. Translation gives CASSATGTGVYNGYTF.

The CDR3 protein is CASSTGGGGSYEQYF. The CDR3 region has the DNA TGTGCCAGCAGTACTGGTGGGGGAGGGTCCTACGAGCAGTACTTC. This chain links TRBV28 with TRBJ2-7; 7 bases agree with TRBD2. V lost 5 bases to trimming and J lost 1 base; unmatched junction nucleotides: 8. This CDR3 region has 15 residues. In germline, CDR1 is MDHEN, CDR2 SYDVKM. The whole variable domain, filled in from reference TRBV28 and TRBJ2-7, reads DVKVTQSSRYLVKRTGEKVFLECVQDMDHENMFWYRQDPGLGLRLIYFSYDVKMKEKGDIPEGYSVSREKKERFSLILESASTNQTSMYLCASSTGGGGSYEQYFGPGTRLTVT.